A single sample gave rise to the 24 T cell receptor beta chains below, sequenced in a study of blood T cell repertoires in COVID-19. The data were produced by immunoSEQ multiplex PCR, yet TCRdb's version contains in-frame clones alone and is incomplete. The data show roughly 72,000 clones, 82% seen once. Sequencing was carried out using peripheral blood. The receptor source for this set is a woman older than 75 with acute or convalescent COVID-19.

The rearrangement uses TRBV5-5 and TRBJ2-5, with 7 bases lining up with TRBD2. The CDR3 runs 14 residues. The germline V gene has CDR1 SGHKS and CDR2 YYEKEE (reference sequence). Unmatched junction bases numbered 4, after V lost 4 bases and J lost 1 base. As DNA, the CDR3 is TGTGCCAGCAGCCCGGGACTACTCCAAGAGACCCAGTACTTC. Protein: CASSPGLLQETQYF.

The chain uses TRBV5-1 and TRBJ1-6; 10 nucleotides line up with TRBD1. The J segment lost 3 bases and the V segment lost 0 bases, leaving 3 bases of the junction unmatched. This CDR3 spans 17 amino acids. The V gene's germline CDR1 is SGHRS and CDR2 YFSETQ. CDR3 sequence reads: CASSLARTGGYNSPLHF. CDR3 nucleotides: TGCGCCAGCAGCTTGGCCAGGACAGGGGGCTATAATTCACCCCTCCACTTT.

V is TRBV7-9 and J is TRBJ2-5; the D gene is possibly TRBD1 (6 bases). The CDR3 runs to 14 residues. CDR1 is SEHNR, CDR2 FQNEAQ, per germline (reference sequence). The ends were cut back, 5 bases at V and 5 bases at J, with 15 bases in the middle. The CDR3 protein is CASSPSDRRETQYF. The DNA of the CDR3 is TGTGCCAGCAGCCCCTCCGACAGGAGGGAGACCCAGTACTTC.

This clone has a handful of counts. Germline and junction disagree at one end, which may indicate a read error. The rearrangement uses TRBV20-1 and TRBJ1-5; 11 bases are a match to TRBD1. The CDR3 covers 11 residues. CDR1 is DFQATT, CDR2 SNEGSKA, per germline (reference sequence). The CDR3 DNA reads TGCAGTGCTAGAGCGGGACAGGGGGTAGGATTT. Translated: CSARAGQGVGF.

This chain joins TRBV30 and TRBJ1-3; no clear D. CDR3 length: 14 amino acids. From germline, CDR1 is GTSNPN and CDR2 SVGIG (reference sequence). The V end lost 5 bases, the J end lost 0 bases, and 11 bases lay between the germline ends. CDR3 amino acids: CAWAGGLSGNTIYF. For the CDR3, the DNA is TGTGCCTGGGCTGGCGGCCTCTCTGGAAACACCATATATTTT.

The V and J genes are TRBV14 and TRBJ2-3, with D tentatively TRBD2 (6 bases). CDR1 is SGHDN and CDR2 is FVKESK in the germline V gene. CDR3 length: 15 residues. Trimming pared 1 base from V and 3 bases from J, leaving 11 bases between. DNA for the CDR3: TGTGCCAGCAGCCAAGGACTAGTGATTACAGATACGCAGTATTTT. Amino acid sequence: CASSQGLVITDTQYF.

The J gene is TRBJ2-5, the V gene TRBV24-1; 8 bases align to TRBD1. Germline values: CDR1 KGHDR, CDR2 SFDVKD. Germline trimming cut 5 bases from V and 5 bases from J; bases unmatched to any gene: 6. The CDR3 covers 14 residues. The CDR3 region is CATSGAGGAETQYF. In DNA, the CDR3 is TGTGCCACCAGTGGGGCAGGGGGCGCGGAGACCCAGTACTTC.

The chain is built from TRBV12-3 or TRBV12-4 and TRBJ1-3; D is unclear. The CDR3 spans 13 residues. V lost 2 bases and J lost 4, with 6 bases in between. CDR3 nucleotides: TGTGCCAGCAGTTTATTGTCGGGAAACACCATATATTTT. It codes for CASSLLSGNTIYF.

The gene calls are TRBV5-1 and TRBJ2-1, with D possibly being TRBD2 (5 bases). Between the trimmed V and J ends, which lost 4 bases and 3 bases, there was a span of 11 bases. Germline V gives CDR1 SGHRS, CDR2 YFSETQ. CDR3 length equals 14 residues. The CDR3 DNA reads TGCGCCAGCAGCCCTTCCCGGGACTACAATGAGCAGTTCTTC. Amino acids: CASSPSRDYNEQFF.

The J gene is TRBJ2-5, the V gene TRBV7-6; weak D call: TRBD1 (6 bases). V lost 3 bases and J lost 7, with 15 bases in between. This CDR3 has 14 residues. The germline V gene encodes CDR1 SGHVS and CDR2 FNYEAQ. CDR3 sequence: CASSFAGTKATQYF. CDR3 coding DNA: TGTGCCAGCAGCTTTGCCGGGACAAAAGCGACCCAGTACTTC.

The chain is built from TRBV28 and TRBJ2-7, with 8 bases fitting TRBD2. Per germline, CDR1 MDHEN and CDR2 SYDVKM. V trimming: 8 bases; J trimming: 7 bases; junction bases outside the gene matches: 10. CDR3 length: 13 amino acids. The CDR3 sequence is CASVGGRSREQYF. The CDR3 bases are TGTGCCAGCGTTGGCGGGAGGTCGAGGGAGCAGTACTTC.

In DNA, the CDR3 is TGTGCCAGCTTCGGGACAGGTACACCCCACGAGCAGTACTTC. Its translation: CASFGTGTPHEQYF. The genes are TRBV2 and TRBJ2-7; TRBD1 agrees at 8 bases. The germline V gene has CDR1 SNHLY and CDR2 FYNNEI. This CDR3 spans 14 amino acids. V lost 8 bases, J lost 5 bases, and 11 bases stayed unmatched.

This chain joins TRBV7-7 and TRBJ2-2; 8 bases map to TRBD1. Germline V gene data show CDR1 as SSHAT and CDR2 as FNYEAQ (reference sequence). The CDR3 length is 15 residues. Trimming removed 5 bases from V and 4 bases from J; junction bases left unmatched: 6. CDR3 sequence: CASSPTGQGTGELFF. CDR3 DNA sequence: TGTGCCAGCAGCCCTACCGGACAGGGCACCGGGGAGCTGTTTTTT.

The chain employs TRBV7-7 and TRBJ2-1; 7 bases are shared with TRBD1. This CDR3 is built from 15 residues. Unmatched junction bases numbered 10, after V lost 3 bases and J lost 8 bases. Germline loops: CDR1 SSHAT, CDR2 FNYEAQ (reference sequence). CDR3 in amino acids: CASSLTDRAADEQFF. The CDR3 DNA reads as TGTGCCAGCAGCTTGACTGACAGGGCGGCCGATGAGCAGTTCTTC.

This clone was counted only a few times. The V and J genes are TRBV6-5 and TRBJ2-2, with 9 bases matching TRBD1. J gave up 4 bases and V 2 bases, and 2 bases lay outside the gene matches. This CDR3 spans 15 amino acids. Germline V lookup: CDR1 MNHEY, CDR2 SVGAGI. In nucleotides, the CDR3 is TGTGCCAGCAGTTACGGGACAGGGACCACCGGGGAGCTGTTTTTT. It is translated as CASSYGTGTTGELFF.

The V call is TRBV7-9, the J call TRBJ2-1, with unresolved D. V was shortened by 0 bases and J by 0 bases, with 6 bases between the two germline ends. The CDR3 contains 15 residues. Per the germline V gene, CDR1 is SEHNR and CDR2 is FQNEAQ (reference sequence). The CDR3 nucleotides read TGTGCCAGCAGCTTAGCTCCGAGCTCCTACAATGAGCAGTTCTTC. It translates to CASSLAPSSYNEQFF.

This chain connects TRBV7-2 to TRBJ2-1; 8 bases match TRBD2. With 1 base clipped from V and 9 bases from J, the junction kept 14 bases outside the gene matches. This CDR3 contains 17 residues. The V gene's germline CDR1 is SGHTA and CDR2 FQGNSA. The DNA of the CDR3 is TGTGCCAGCAGCTTAGATAGACTAGCGTCGCAAAGAGGTGAGCAGTTCTTC. This translates into CASSLDRLASQRGEQFF.

V and J are TRBV7-2 and TRBJ2-1, with 7 bases identical to TRBD1. Per germline, CDR1 SGHTA and CDR2 FQGNSA. Trimming at V came to 4 bases and at J to 0 bases, leaving 3 bases not matched to a gene. The CDR3 length is 15 residues. The CDR3 DNA reads as TGTGCCAGCAGCTCGGACAGGAGCTCCTACAATGAGCAGTTCTTC. Translated: CASSSDRSSYNEQFF.

The V call is TRBV9, the J call TRBJ2-3; a possible D gene is TRBD2 (5 bases). Germline assignment: CDR1 SGDLS and CDR2 YYNGEE. The CDR3 has 19 residues. V was cut by 0 bases and J by 1 base, with 21 bases left in between. The CDR3 DNA reads as TGTGCCAGCAGCGTAGGTATCGGCCGGGATTATGTTCGCACAGATACGCAGTATTTT. Translated, it gives CASSVGIGRDYVRTDTQYF.

The chain joins TRBV19 to TRBJ2-5; D is unclear. Germline loops: CDR1 LNHDA, CDR2 SQIVND (reference sequence). Trimming took 2 bases from V and 5 from J, leaving 9 bases between them. This CDR3 region has 13 residues. CDR3 amino acids: CASSISFLETQYF. CDR3 sequence (DNA): TGTGCCAGTAGTATATCTTTTCTGGAGACCCAGTACTTC. The full variable domain, with the rest looked up from reference TRBV19 and TRBJ2-5, is DGGITQSPKYLFRKEGQNVTLSCEQNLNHDAMYWYRQDPGQGLRLIYYSQIVNDFQKGDIAEGYSVSREKKESFPLTVTSAQKNPTAFYLCASSISFLETQYFGPGTRLLVL.

CDR3: CASSFGLAGRYYNEQFF. CDR3 coding DNA: TGTGCCAGTAGTTTCGGACTAGCGGGACGTTACTACAATGAGCAGTTCTTC. The chain joins TRBV19 to TRBJ2-1, with TRBD2 identical over 12 bases. The V and J ends lost 5 bases and 3 bases, in that order; junction bases with no gene match: 8. Germline CDR1 is LNHDA and CDR2 is SQIVND (reference sequence). There are 17 residues in the CDR3.

V is TRBV19 and J is TRBJ2-3, with 9 bases fitting TRBD2. The CDR3 consists of 16 residues. With 2 bases clipped from V and 3 bases from J, the junction kept 6 bases outside the gene matches. The germline CDR1 and CDR2 sequences are LNHDA and SQIVND (reference sequence). CDR3 loop: CASSISSGIGTDTQYF. CDR3 bases: TGTGCCAGTAGTATATCTAGCGGGATAGGTACAGATACGCAGTATTTT.

The CDR3, as DNA: TGTGCCAGCAGCTTCTCCCCCGGGACTAGCGGGAGGGTTGGAGAGACCCAGTACTTC. This gives the protein CASSFSPGTSGRVGETQYF. The chain carries TRBV5-6 and TRBJ2-5; 16 bases match TRBD2. This CDR3 contains 19 residues. Losses at the gene ends were 2 bases for V and 4 bases for J; bases not matched to a gene: 11. CDR1 is SGHDT and CDR2 is YYEEEE in the germline V gene.

The chain carries TRBV18 and TRBJ2-7, with 9 bases that match TRBD2. The CDR3 spans 16 residues. CDR1 is KGHSH and CDR2 is LQKENI in the germline V gene. The trim removed 6 bases at V and 5 bases at J, leaving 14 bases unmatched. The CDR3 DNA sequence: TGTGCCAGCTCGACGGGGGCGGGAGGGCCAGGGAACGAGCAGTACTTC. Protein product: CASSTGAGGPGNEQYF.